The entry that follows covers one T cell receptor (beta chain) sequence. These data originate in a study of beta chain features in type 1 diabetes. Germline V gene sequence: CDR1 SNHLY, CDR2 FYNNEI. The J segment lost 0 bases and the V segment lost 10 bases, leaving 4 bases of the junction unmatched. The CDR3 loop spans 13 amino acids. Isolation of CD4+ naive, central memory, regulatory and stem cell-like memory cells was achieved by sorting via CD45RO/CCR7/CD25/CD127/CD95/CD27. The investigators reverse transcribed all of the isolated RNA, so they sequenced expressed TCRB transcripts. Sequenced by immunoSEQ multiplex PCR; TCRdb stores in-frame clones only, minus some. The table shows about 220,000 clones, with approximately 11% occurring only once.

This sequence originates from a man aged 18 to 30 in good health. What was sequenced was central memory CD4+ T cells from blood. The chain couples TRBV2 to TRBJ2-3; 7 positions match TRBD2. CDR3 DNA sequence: TGTGCCACTACGGGACTAAGCACAGATACGCAGTATTTT. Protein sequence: CATTGLSTDTQYF. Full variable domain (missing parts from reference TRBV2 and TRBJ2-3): EPEVTQTPSHQVTQMGQEVILRCVPISNHLYFYWYRQILGQKVEFLVSFYNNEISEKSEIFDDQFSVERPDGSNFTLKIRSTKLEDSAMYFCATTGLSTDTQYFGPGTRLTVL.